This record concerns one T cell receptor (beta chain) sequence. The antigen is not known. This sample was taken from a study of post-analysis software for immune sequencing data. Points from the study as a whole: Included in a set of 5 or 6 TRBV segments more frequent in patients than controls were TRBV5-6, TRBV5-1 and TRBV20-1.

The V end lost 2 bases, the J end lost 3 bases, and 14 bases lay between the germline ends. CDR1 LGHDT and CDR2 YNNKEL come from the germline V gene (reference sequence). The CDR3 length is 16 residues. Carried by the TCR beta cDNA libraries were unique molecular identifiers. Using its own MiXCR run on the PCR reads, TCRdb lists one record per CDR3 protein. The sample contains some 690,000 distinct CDR3 sequences, 25% to 30% of which appear only once. The receptor's source is a girl aged 5 to 17 with multiple sclerosis. The sequenced sample consisted of blood. The chain carries TRBV3-1 and TRBJ2-1; D is unresolved. The CDR3, as DNA: TGTGCCAGCAGCCAACTACCTTGGAGCCGCTACAATGAGCAGTTCTTC. Translation gives CASSQLPWSRYNEQFF.